One and the same sample provided the 10 T cell receptor beta chains below, sequenced in a study of blood T cell repertoires in COVID-19. Clones were read by immunoSEQ multiplex PCR, and TCRdb kept only the in-frame ones, dropping some. The sample includes 270,000 or so clones, around 90% of them seen just once. Sequencing was done on a sample of PBMCs or T cells enriched from blood (not recorded which). These receptors all stem from a woman aged 40 to 55 with acute COVID-19.

CDR3 sequence reads: CATSGRTGVNSPLHF. The CDR3 DNA reads as TGTGCCACCAGCGGTAGGACAGGCGTTAATTCACCCCTCCACTTT. The chain links TRBV15 to TRBJ1-6; 7 bases fit TRBD1. This CDR3 is 15 amino acids long. V shed 5 bases, J shed 6 bases, and the junction held 7 bases outside the gene matches. CDR1 is LNHNV, CDR2 YYDKDF, per germline (reference sequence).

The chain couples TRBV19 to TRBJ2-1; tentatively, D is TRBD2 (5 bases). Trimming pared 5 bases from V and 2 bases from J, leaving 10 bases between. The germline CDR1 and CDR2 sequences are LNHDA and SQIVND (reference sequence). The CDR3 spans 14 residues. CDR3 sequence reads: CASSETITYNEQFF. DNA of the CDR3: TGTGCCAGTAGTGAGACTATAACCTACAATGAGCAGTTCTTC.

The gene calls are TRBV10-3 and TRBJ1-1; 10 bases are a match to TRBD1. CDR3 size: 14 residues. V gave up 7 bases and J gave up 5 bases; unmatched junction bases: 7. CDR1 is ENHRY and CDR2 is SYGVKD in the germline V gene. The CDR3 DNA follows: TGTGCCATCACCACCGGGACAGGGGTAACTGAAGCTTTCTTT. Translated, it gives CAITTGTGVTEAFF.

The count of this clone is one. V is TRBV19 and J is TRBJ2-2; D might be TRBD1 (5 bases). V was trimmed by 6 bases and J by 6 bases, leaving 8 bases between them. Looked up from germline, CDR1 is LNHDA and CDR2 is SQIVND (reference sequence). The CDR3 has 12 residues. The CDR3 loop reads CASRLGAGELFF. CDR3 in DNA: TGTGCCAGTAGATTAGGGGCCGGGGAGCTGTTTTTT.

V gene TRBV28 combines with J gene TRBJ1-1, with D tentatively TRBD1 (6 bases). V was trimmed by 5 bases and J by 11 bases, leaving 15 bases between them. The CDR3 totals 12 residues. Germline CDR1 reads MDHEN; CDR2 reads SYDVKM. In DNA, the CDR3 is TGTGCCAGCAGTGACCCACAGGGATACGCTTTCTTT. The encoded protein is CASSDPQGYAFF.

V gene TRBV11-2 combines with J gene TRBJ2-7; 9 bases agree with TRBD1. Germline V gives CDR1 SGHAT, CDR2 FQNNGV. The CDR3 sequence is 14 residues long. V gave up 5 bases and J gave up 8 bases; unmatched junction bases: 10. The CDR3 is CASSAPGQGGKQYF. In DNA form, the CDR3 reads TGTGCCAGCAGCGCCCCGGGACAGGGCGGGAAGCAGTACTTC.

The chain recombines TRBV29-1 with TRBJ1-1; 7 nucleotides line up with TRBD1. Trimming removed 5 bases from V and 4 bases from J; junction bases left unmatched: 7. The CDR3 covers 13 residues. CDR1 is SQVTM, CDR2 ANQGSEA, per germline. CDR3 nucleotide sequence: TGCAGCGTTAGCGGCAGGGGGATCACTGAAGCTTTCTTT. It is translated as CSVSGRGITEAFF.

This chain connects TRBV7-9 to TRBJ1-2, with 7 bases aligning to TRBD1. Germline assignment: CDR1 SEHNR and CDR2 FQNEAQ (reference sequence). Trimming cost V 5 bases and J 7 bases; bases outside gene matches: 7. CDR3 size: 13 residues. CDR3 loop: CASSPTGLGGYTF. The CDR3 DNA sequence: TGTGCCAGCAGCCCGACAGGGTTGGGTGGCTACACCTTC.

This chain connects TRBV24-1 to TRBJ2-2; D is unresolved. Germline CDR1 and CDR2: KGHDR and SFDVKD. The CDR3 consists of 16 residues. V lost 1 base, J lost 0 bases, and 8 bases lay in between. DNA of the CDR3: TGTGCCACCAGTGATTTTGGCCCCGCGAACACCGGGGAGCTGTTTTTT. Translation gives CATSDFGPANTGELFF.

As DNA, the CDR3 is TGTGCCAGCAGCCCCGTACAGGGCACAGATACGCAGTATTTT. It is translated as CASSPVQGTDTQYF. The rearrangement links TRBV9 to TRBJ2-3; D possibly corresponds to TRBD1 (5 bases). CDR1 and CDR2 from the germline V gene are SGDLS and YYNGEE. This CDR3 is built from 14 residues. Trimming pared 4 bases from V and 1 base from J, leaving 10 bases between.